This T cell receptor beta chain is from a study of regulatory T cells in long-lasting Graves disease. TCR beta libraries were built with iRepertoire HTBI primers and Arm-PCR of CDR3 regions. TCRdb used MiXCR to reprocess the multiplex PCR reads, holding one entry per CDR3 protein. This sample has fewer than 350,000 distinct CDR3 sequences, with 15% to 20% found just once. This clonotype was counted ten times or more. Time point here: newly diagnosed GD, antithyroid drugs for less than 3 months. Making the TCR library involved RNA that had been extracted from PBMCs. This TCR was recovered from a female donor with Graves disease. This sample comprised peripheral blood mononuclear cells (PBMCs), obtained at new diagnosis, from a patient treated with antithyroid drugs.

CDR3 nucleotide sequence: TGTGCCAGCAGTTGGGGACAGGGCTGGACCGGGGAGCTGTTTTTT. This encodes CASSWGQGWTGELFF. The chain joins TRBV12-3 or TRBV12-4 to TRBJ2-2, with 9 bases aligning to TRBD1. The CDR3 is 15 amino acids. The trim removed 4 bases at V and 5 bases at J, leaving 5 bases unmatched.